In this sample, the clone carrying this T cell receptor (beta chain) turned up a few times. Its antigen is undetermined. This sample was taken from a study of T-cell reconstitution after alpha-beta-depleted transplantation in children. Study observations and caveats: Where alpha-beta T cells came from about two months after transplant was reportedly several hundred expanded graft clones.

The TCRbeta library incorporated unique molecular identifiers. TCRdb itself ran the PCR reads through MiXCR, one entry per CDR3 protein. The data hold under 750,000 distinct CDR3 sequences, with roughly 23% observed a single time. V was pared by 0 bases and J by 4 bases, with 9 bases between. This CDR3 has 14 amino acids. The germline V gene has CDR1 LGHNA and CDR2 YSLEER. The V gene is TRBV4-3, the J gene TRBJ2-5, with D uncertain. The sample in question was PBMCs, mostly from graft donor cells, obtained 360 days after TCRalphabeta/CD19-depleted stem cell transplant. This TCR derives from a boy in the first two years of life who had a stem cell transplant for acute myeloid leukemia, so the T cells may come from the graft donor. DNA of the CDR3: TGCGCCAGCAGCCAAGAGTTGCGAGCAGAGACCCAGTACTTC. Translated, it gives CASSQELRAETQYF.